Below, 23 T cell receptor beta chains from the same sample are listed, as sequenced in a study of identical twins. TCRdb called the 5' RACE reads again in MiXCR, with one record for every CDR3 protein. Of a few hundred thousand distinct CDR3 sequences detected, about a fifth appear once; the ten largest clones hold roughly 12%. Sequencing input: naive T cells sorted from blood. These receptors originate from a man aged 45-65 years in good health.

The table lists this clonotype with many counts. The rearrangement uses TRBV29-1 and TRBJ1-1; maybe TRBD1 (5 bases). The V end lost 3 bases, the J end lost 3 bases, and 8 bases lay between the germline ends. This CDR3 spans 12 amino acids. The germline V gene encodes CDR1 SQVTM and CDR2 ANQGSEA. The CDR3: CSVEQGYTEAFF. CDR3 DNA sequence: TGCAGCGTTGAGCAGGGTTACACTGAAGCTTTCTTT.

This chain uses TRBV20-1 with TRBJ2-2; tentatively, D is TRBD1 (6 bases). CDR1 is DFQATT and CDR2 is SNEGSKA in the germline V gene (reference sequence). Trimming stripped 2 bases from V and 1 base from J, with 11 bases between. The CDR3 sequence is 15 residues long. The CDR3 reads CSARSLDRNTGELFF. The CDR3 DNA sequence: TGCAGTGCTAGATCTTTGGACAGGAACACCGGGGAGCTGTTTTTT.

V and J are TRBV12-5 and TRBJ2-2, with 9 bases lining up with TRBD1. Per the germline V gene, CDR1 is LGHNT and CDR2 is FRNRAP. V dropped 6 bases and J dropped 5; count of bases not matched to a gene: 13. CDR3 size: 17 residues. The CDR3: CASGLNPGTGRTGELFF. The CDR3 DNA reads TGTGCTAGTGGCCTCAACCCGGGGACAGGGAGGACCGGGGAGCTGTTTTTT.

Only a few counts were recorded for this clonotype. CDR3 nucleotides: TGTGCCAGCAGCAACCTTGTCAGACCCGGGGAGCTGTTTTTT. Its translation is CASSNLVRPGELFF. V usage is TRBV5-5 and J usage is TRBJ2-2, with D hard to call. Between the trimmed V and J ends, which lost 4 bases and 6 bases, there was a span of 13 bases. Germline-derived CDR1 and CDR2 are SGHKS and YYEKEE (reference sequence). The CDR3 totals 14 residues. The whole variable domain, remainder taken from reference TRBV5-5 and TRBJ2-2, is DAGVTQSPTHLIKTRGQQVTLRCSPISGHKSVSWYQQVLGQGPQFIFQYYEKEERGRGNFPDRFSARQFPNYSSELNVNALLLGDSALYLCASSNLVRPGELFFGEGSRLTVL.

This clonotype was counted between two and nine times. The CDR3 is CASSSSGGTNEQFF. The CDR3 region has the DNA TGTGCCAGCAGCTCTAGCGGGGGGACCAATGAGCAGTTCTTC. This chain connects TRBV5-6 to TRBJ2-1, with 11 bases matching TRBD2. This CDR3 spans 14 amino acids. After removal of 3 bases from V and 6 bases from J, the junction contained 2 bases not matched to a gene. CDR1 is SGHDT, CDR2 YYEEEE, per germline.

In its sample, this clonotype was seen many times. V is TRBV4-3 and J is TRBJ1-1, with D unclear. V was clipped by 3 bases and J by 0 bases, with 11 bases between them. The V gene's germline CDR1 is LGHNA and CDR2 YSLEER. CDR3 length: 15 residues. CDR3 region: CASSQIPDMNTEAFF. As DNA, the CDR3 is TGCGCCAGCAGCCAGATCCCAGATATGAACACTGAAGCTTTCTTT.

This clonotype showed up many times. This sequence joins TRBV6-1 and TRBJ1-2; TRBD1 might be the D (5 bases). The CDR3 runs to 15 residues. The germline V gene encodes CDR1 MNHNS and CDR2 SASEGT. V shed 6 bases and J shed 4 bases, with 18 bases lying between them. The CDR3 DNA is TGTGCCAGCAGGCCCGGGACCCTCGGAGGCTATGGCTACACCTTC. Amino acids: CASRPGTLGGYGYTF.

The chain joins TRBV9 to TRBJ2-5; D perhaps matches TRBD1 (6 bases). The CDR3 contains 16 residues. Germline V CDR1 and CDR2: SGDLS, YYNGEE. Trimming shortened V by 3 bases and J by 0 bases, and 15 bases separated the two germline ends. CDR3 in amino acids: CASSAQAGTHQETQYF. CDR3 coding DNA: TGTGCCAGCAGCGCCCAAGCCGGGACACACCAAGAGACCCAGTACTTC.

This clonotype was detected many times. V is TRBV27 and J is TRBJ2-3; the D gene is possibly TRBD2 (5 bases). The ends were cut back, 3 bases at V and 7 bases at J, with 17 bases in the middle. This CDR3 has 15 amino acids. Germline V lookup: CDR1 MNHEY, CDR2 SMNVEV (reference sequence). The CDR3, as DNA: TGTGCCAGCAGTTTCCGCCTAGGAGGTTCCTATACGCAGTATTTT. As protein: CASSFRLGGSYTQYF.

This clonotype was seen repeatedly, ten times or more. The rearrangement uses TRBV20-1 and TRBJ2-5; D gene ambiguous. From germline, CDR1 is DFQATT and CDR2 SNEGSKA (reference sequence). The CDR3 is 13 amino acids. V lost 5 bases to trimming and J lost 0 bases, with 10 bases between them. CDR3 nucleotides: TGCAGTGCTCACTCGACGTACCAAGAGACCCAGTACTTC. Its translation is CSAHSTYQETQYF.

At least ten counts were recorded for this clonotype. The chain joins TRBV4-2 to TRBJ2-1; unclear D gene. The germline V gene encodes CDR1 LGHNA and CDR2 YNFKEQ. This CDR3 spans 15 amino acids. V was pared by 1 base and J by 4 bases, with 11 bases between. Here the CDR3 reads CASSQVGLGYNEQFF. CDR3 in DNA: TGTGCCAGCAGCCAAGTAGGGCTGGGATACAATGAGCAGTTCTTC.

J is TRBJ2-1 and V is TRBV27, with 9 bases lining up with TRBD1. Per germline, CDR1 MNHEY and CDR2 SMNVEV (reference sequence). Trimming at V came to 0 bases and at J to 3 bases, leaving 9 bases not matched to a gene. The CDR3 is made up of 18 amino acids. CDR3 in DNA: TGTGCCAGCAGTTTATCTAGGGGACAGGGTCTTATCTACAATGAGCAGTTCTTC. Translation gives CASSLSRGQGLIYNEQFF.

On this clonotype itself: One base away lies a much larger clone, so this may be a sequencing read error. The J gene is TRBJ2-7, the V gene TRBV27; 9 nucleotides agree with TRBD2. Losses at the gene ends were 3 bases for V and 3 bases for J; bases not matched to a gene: 9. Germline-derived CDR1 and CDR2 are MNHEY and SMNVEV (reference sequence). The CDR3 is 16 residues long. CDR3 nucleotide sequence: TGTGCCAGCAGTTTCCCCCCTTTGCGGGAGGGCTACGAGCAGTACTTC. Encoded protein: CASSFPPLREGYEQYF.

This clonotype was detected ten times or more. This chain links TRBV27 with TRBJ2-5, with D perhaps TRBD1 (7 bases). In germline, CDR1 is MNHEY, CDR2 SMNVEV (reference sequence). The CDR3 has 14 amino acids. The V end lost 4 bases, the J end lost 6 bases, and 15 bases lay between the germline ends. For the CDR3, the DNA is TGTGCCAGCAGTTACCGGACAGGAGGGCAGACCCAGTACTTC. Residues: CASSYRTGGQTQYF.

The DNA for the CDR3 is TGTGCCAGCTCACCACCTAGGCAGGGGGACACTGAAGCTTTCTTT. Translated, it gives CASSPPRQGDTEAFF. The chain uses TRBV18 and TRBJ1-1; 7 nucleotides line up with TRBD1. Trimming cost V 0 bases and J 3 bases; bases outside gene matches: 4. Germline V gives CDR1 KGHSH, CDR2 LQKENI. This CDR3 spans 15 amino acids.

This chain joins TRBV6-2 or TRBV6-3 and TRBJ2-1; 12 nucleotides line up with TRBD1. Germline CDR1 and CDR2: MNHEY and SVGEGT. The CDR3 has 14 residues. With V trimmed by 6 bases and J by 7 bases, 4 bases remained unmatched. CDR3 protein: CASRGQGARNEQFF. The DNA of the CDR3 is TGTGCCAGCAGGGGACAGGGGGCGAGAAATGAGCAGTTCTTC.

This clonotype was seen a handful of times. This chain uses TRBV6-5 with TRBJ1-1; D gene ambiguous. Germline V lookup: CDR1 MNHEY, CDR2 SVGAGI. This CDR3 has 11 amino acids. Trimming took off 2 bases at V and 10 bases at J, with 8 bases between the two ends. The CDR3 bases are TGTGCCAGCAGTTACCAAATGAGAGCTTTCTTT. Residues: CASSYQMRAFF.

In its sample, this clonotype was seen many times. The chain recombines TRBV4-3 with TRBJ2-7, with a possible D match to TRBD2 (7 bases). Trimming pared 0 bases from V and 0 bases from J, leaving 15 bases between. The CDR3 has 17 residues. Germline CDR1 is LGHNA and CDR2 is YSLEER. The CDR3 DNA reads as TGCGCCAGCAGCCAAGACGGGCGGGGGCCCACCTCCTACGAGCAGTACTTC. Translated, it gives CASSQDGRGPTSYEQYF.

The V and J genes are TRBV12-5 and TRBJ2-1, with 7 nucleotides matching TRBD2. Per germline, CDR1 LGHNT and CDR2 FRNRAP. This CDR3 is built from 17 residues. V shed 0 bases, J shed 4 bases, and the junction held 9 bases outside the gene matches. In DNA form, the CDR3 reads TGTGCTAGTGGTTTGGTACGGCTAGCGGTATTTTACAATGAGCAGTTCTTC. Translating it yields CASGLVRLAVFYNEQFF.

The chain uses TRBV20-1 and TRBJ2-7, with 7 bases aligning to TRBD2. V was clipped by 6 bases and J by 0 bases; unmatched bases: 11. Germline CDR1 and CDR2: DFQATT and SNEGSKA (reference sequence). The CDR3 runs 15 residues. In nucleotides, the CDR3 is TGCAGTGCCGGATTCGTGGGCGGGAGCTCCTACGAGCAGTACTTC. Amino acid sequence: CSAGFVGGSSYEQYF.

The V call is TRBV2, the J call TRBJ2-7; 10 positions agree with TRBD1. The length of the CDR3 is 16 residues. Germline CDR1 reads SNHLY; CDR2 reads FYNNEI. V gave up 3 bases and J gave up 3 bases; unmatched junction bases: 8. DNA for the CDR3: TGTGCCAGCAGTGAGGGCCCGGGACAGGGGAACTACGAGCAGTACTTC. Amino acid sequence: CASSEGPGQGNYEQYF.

The V call is TRBV25-1, the J call TRBJ2-2, with TRBD1 as a possible D gene (7 bases). The CDR3 totals 14 residues. Germline loops: CDR1 MGHDK, CDR2 SYGVNS. V gave up 8 bases and J gave up 4 bases, with 14 bases separating them. The CDR3 loop is CASAGGPGTGELFF. CDR3 DNA: TGTGCCAGCGCAGGGGGGCCGGGCACCGGGGAGCTGTTTTTT.

The chain is built from TRBV5-5 and TRBJ2-3; D possibly matches TRBD1 or TRBD2 (5 bases each). The CDR3 has 16 residues. Germline-derived CDR1 and CDR2 are SGHKS and YYEKEE (reference sequence). V lost 0 bases, J lost 7 bases, and 18 bases lay in between. Here the CDR3 reads CASSLDNLIGGNTQYF. DNA of the CDR3: TGTGCCAGCAGCTTGGACAACCTCATTGGGGGAAATACGCAGTATTTT.